These T cell receptor beta chains were read from a single sample in a study of monozygotic twins with cystic fibrosis. Here immunoSEQ multiplex PCR was the method, and the copy in TCRdb shows in-frame clones only, minus some. The sample has tens of thousands of clones, 90% to 97% seen once; the top ten hold roughly 0.15%. The sequencing sample was made of blood. Every receptor here comes from a girl aged 2 to 9 with cystic fibrosis. The conserved cysteine and the conserved F or W are not part of the CDR3 here.

TRBV7-2 | ASSLRVRGKKRPYEQY
TRBV30 | AWSVRRVGEKLF
TRBV30 | AWSVWGNTEAF
TRBV2 | ASSVQDLNTEAF
TRBV10-3 | AISTDDSRNQPQH
TRBV6-1 | ASSVEGTDTHTQY
TRBV7-9 | ASSLRSGLDNSPLH
TRBV6-5 | ASSYTPSGEEQY
TRBV6-4 | ASSYYLGARYYEQY
TRBV6-4 | ASSDLWTRVYNEQF
TRBV7-8 | ASSTLTGVNTEAF